This TCR beta chain was sequenced during a study of CD8+ T cells in alopecia areata. Sequencing relied on a cDNA template that was reverse transcribed from extracted RNA. The method was immunoSEQ multiplex PCR; TCRdb's version includes in-frame clones alone and lacks a portion of them. The table has fewer than 200,000 clones, 58% seen once. As to treatment: oral pan-JAK inhibitor, 5-10 mg twice daily. The specimen was CD4+ T cells sorted from blood, collected at approximately week 55, from a patient treated with tofacitinib. This clonotype was obtained from a human donor with alopecia areata.

The DNA of the CDR3 is TGTGCCAGCAGTGACAGGGACGAGCAGTACTTC. It translates to CASSDRDEQYF. This rearrangement joins TRBV6-1 to TRBJ2-7; a possible D gene is TRBD1 (5 bases). Germline loops: CDR1 MNHNS, CDR2 SASEGT. The CDR3 covers 11 residues. Trimming removed 3 bases from V and 5 bases from J, with 5 bases in between.